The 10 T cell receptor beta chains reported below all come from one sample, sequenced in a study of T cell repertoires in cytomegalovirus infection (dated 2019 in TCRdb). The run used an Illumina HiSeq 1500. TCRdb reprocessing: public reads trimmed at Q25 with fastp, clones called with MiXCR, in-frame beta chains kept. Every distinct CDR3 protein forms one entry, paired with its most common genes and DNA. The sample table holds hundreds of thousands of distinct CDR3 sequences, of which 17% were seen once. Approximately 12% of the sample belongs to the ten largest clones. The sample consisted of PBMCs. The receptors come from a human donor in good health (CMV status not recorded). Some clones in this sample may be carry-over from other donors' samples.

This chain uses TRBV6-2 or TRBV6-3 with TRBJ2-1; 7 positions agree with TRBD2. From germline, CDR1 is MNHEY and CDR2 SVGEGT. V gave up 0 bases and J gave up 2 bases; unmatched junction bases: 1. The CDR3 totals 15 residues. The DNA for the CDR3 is TGTGCCAGCAGTTACTCCGGACTAGCCTACAATGAGCAGTTCTTC. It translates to CASSYSGLAYNEQFF.

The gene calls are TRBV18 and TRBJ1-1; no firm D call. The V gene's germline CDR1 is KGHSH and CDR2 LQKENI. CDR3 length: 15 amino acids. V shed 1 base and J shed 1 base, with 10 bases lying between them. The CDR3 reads CASSPQDGWNTEAFF. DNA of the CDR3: TGTGCCAGCTCACCACAGGACGGGTGGAACACTGAAGCTTTCTTT. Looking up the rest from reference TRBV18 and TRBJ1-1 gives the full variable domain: NAGVMQNPRHLVRRRGQEARLRCSPMKGHSHVYWYRQLPEEGLKFMVYLQKENIIDESGMPKERFSAEFPKEGPSILRIQQVVRGDSAAYFCASSPQDGWNTEAFFGQGTRLTVV.

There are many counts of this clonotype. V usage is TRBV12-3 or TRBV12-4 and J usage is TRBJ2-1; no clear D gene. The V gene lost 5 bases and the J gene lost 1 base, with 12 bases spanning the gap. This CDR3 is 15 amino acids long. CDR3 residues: CASSPTDSSYNEQFF. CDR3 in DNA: TGTGCCAGCAGTCCAACTGATAGTTCCTACAATGAGCAGTTCTTC.

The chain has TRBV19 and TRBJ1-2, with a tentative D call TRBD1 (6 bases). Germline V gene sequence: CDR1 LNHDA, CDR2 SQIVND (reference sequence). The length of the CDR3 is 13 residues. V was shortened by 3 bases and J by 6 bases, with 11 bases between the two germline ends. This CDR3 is CASSIAGDDGYTF. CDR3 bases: TGTGCCAGTAGTATTGCAGGGGATGATGGCTACACCTTC.

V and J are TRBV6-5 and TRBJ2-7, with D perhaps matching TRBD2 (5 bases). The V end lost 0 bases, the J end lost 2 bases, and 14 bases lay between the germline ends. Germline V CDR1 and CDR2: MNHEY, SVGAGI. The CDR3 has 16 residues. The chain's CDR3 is CASSYSRLAGTYEQYF. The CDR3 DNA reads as TGTGCCAGCAGTTACTCGCGTCTAGCTGGGACCTACGAGCAGTACTTC.

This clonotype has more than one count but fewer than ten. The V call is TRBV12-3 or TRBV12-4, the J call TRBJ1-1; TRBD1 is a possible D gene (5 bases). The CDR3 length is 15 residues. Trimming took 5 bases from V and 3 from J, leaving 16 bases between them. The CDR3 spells CASSSRAIKDTEAFF. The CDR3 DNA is TGTGCCAGCAGTAGCAGGGCAATTAAGGACACTGAAGCTTTCTTT.

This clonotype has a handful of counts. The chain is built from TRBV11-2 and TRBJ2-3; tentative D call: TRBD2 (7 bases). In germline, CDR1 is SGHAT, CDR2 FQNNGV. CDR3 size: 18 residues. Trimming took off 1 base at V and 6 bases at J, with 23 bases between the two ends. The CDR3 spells CASSLVSPPGGRVDTQYF. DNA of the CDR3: TGTGCCAGCAGCTTAGTTTCCCCTCCCGGGGGGCGCGTTGATACGCAGTATTTT.

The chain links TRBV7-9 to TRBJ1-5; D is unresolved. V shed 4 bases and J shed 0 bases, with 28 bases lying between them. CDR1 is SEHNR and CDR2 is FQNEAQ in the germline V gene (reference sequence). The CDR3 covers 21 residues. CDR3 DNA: TGTGCCAGCAGCTCCATACCCCGCGACTTAGCGACTGAGTATAGCAATCAGCCCCAGCATTTT. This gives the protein CASSSIPRDLATEYSNQPQHF.

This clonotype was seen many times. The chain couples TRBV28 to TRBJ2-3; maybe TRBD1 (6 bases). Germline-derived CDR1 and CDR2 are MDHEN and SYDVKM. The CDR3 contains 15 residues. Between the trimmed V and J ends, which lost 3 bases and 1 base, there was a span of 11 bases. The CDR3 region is CASSFRQGRTDTQYF. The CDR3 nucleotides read TGTGCCAGCAGTTTCCGGCAGGGGCGCACAGATACGCAGTATTTT.

The CDR3 region is CATSRATANYGYTF. In nucleotides, the CDR3 is TGTGCCACCAGCAGAGCCACAGCTAACTATGGCTACACCTTC. The chain joins TRBV15 to TRBJ1-2; no reliable D call. The CDR3 has 14 residues. CDR1 LNHNV and CDR2 YYDKDF come from the germline V gene (reference sequence). The V end lost 1 base, the J end lost 0 bases, and 6 bases lay between the germline ends.